This passage covers 31 T cell receptor beta chains from one sample sequenced in a study of early T cells in non-severe SARS-CoV-2 infection. TCRdb recomputed calls from the 5' RACE reads with MiXCR, one row per CDR3 protein. The profile shows under 100,000 distinct CDR3 sequences, about 11% of them singletons. The sequencing sample was made of whole blood. The receptors derive from an adult who was a healthcare worker with PCR-confirmed SARS-CoV-2 infection or an uninfected control (not recorded which).

There are a few counts of this clonotype. The chain carries TRBV19 and TRBJ2-7, with D unresolved. CDR1 is LNHDA and CDR2 is SQIVND in the germline V gene (reference sequence). There are 13 residues in the CDR3. V was cut by 2 bases and J by 5 bases, with 10 bases left in between. The CDR3 DNA reads as TGTGCCAGTAGTATAAGGCAAGCTAACGAGCAGTACTTC. This translates into CASSIRQANEQYF.

This clonotype was observed at least ten times. The V gene is TRBV24-1, the J gene TRBJ1-2; D unclear. This CDR3 contains 15 residues. Trimming pared 4 bases from V and 7 bases from J, leaving 18 bases between. Germline loops: CDR1 KGHDR, CDR2 SFDVKD. The CDR3 region has the DNA TGTGCCACCAGTGACCCCTCGGACGCGCTCGGTGGCTACACCTTC. It encodes CATSDPSDALGGYTF.

This clonotype occurred many times. The rearrangement uses TRBV2 and TRBJ1-2, with D uncertain. Germline assignment: CDR1 SNHLY and CDR2 FYNNEI. The CDR3 totals 12 residues. Trimming took off 6 bases at V and 1 base at J, with 6 bases between the two ends. The CDR3 nucleotides are TGTGCCAGCAGGGGAGATAACTATGGCTACACCTTC. Amino acids: CASRGDNYGYTF.

The genes are TRBV29-1 and TRBJ2-1; D call uncertain. This CDR3 region has 14 residues. Trimming pared 7 bases from V and 0 bases from J, leaving 13 bases between. The V gene's germline CDR1 is SQVTM and CDR2 ANQGSEA. Here the CDR3 DNA reads TGCAGCGCCGACGAGTCTTACTCCTACAATGAGCAGTTCTTC. Translated, it gives CSADESYSYNEQFF.

V gene TRBV5-1 combines with J gene TRBJ2-3; D is ambiguous. V gave up 3 bases and J gave up 2 bases, with 10 bases separating them. This CDR3 has 14 residues. The germline V gene has CDR1 SGHRS and CDR2 YFSETQ. The CDR3 spells CASSYWQNTDTQYF. CDR3 coding DNA: TGCGCCAGCAGCTATTGGCAGAACACAGATACGCAGTATTTT.

This chain uses TRBV7-2 with TRBJ2-3, with D uncertain. The CDR3 spans 10 residues. CDR1 is SGHTA, CDR2 FQGNSA, per germline. V was cut by 1 base and J by 7 bases, with 0 bases left in between. The CDR3 sequence: CASSLDTQYF. The CDR3 DNA sequence: TGTGCCAGCAGCTTAGATACGCAGTATTTT.

The chain employs TRBV5-1 and TRBJ2-5; possibly TRBD1 or TRBD2 for D (5 bases each). The CDR3 runs 15 residues. V was shortened by 0 bases and J by 2 bases, with 11 bases between the two germline ends. Germline V gives CDR1 SGHRS, CDR2 YFSETQ. Written as DNA, the CDR3 is TGCGCCAGCAGCTTGGAGAGGGCAGGGCAAGAGACCCAGTACTTC. Protein: CASSLERAGQETQYF.

This clonotype was picked up many times. The rearrangement joins TRBV6-1 to TRBJ2-2; tentatively, D is TRBD2 (5 bases). This CDR3 comprises 17 residues. Per the germline V gene, CDR1 is MNHNS and CDR2 is SASEGT. With 6 bases removed from V and 0 bases from J, the gap between germline ends came to 17 bases. CDR3 amino acids: CASRGTLGVTNTGELFF. The CDR3 bases are TGTGCCAGCAGGGGCACCCTCGGGGTAACGAACACCGGGGAGCTGTTTTTT.

This clonotype was observed a handful of times. The chain employs TRBV24-1 and TRBJ1-5; 7 bases map to TRBD1. The germline V gene has CDR1 KGHDR and CDR2 SFDVKD. The CDR3 extends over 13 amino acids. J lost 4 bases, V lost 7 bases, and 3 bases had no gene match. The CDR3 here is CATSDRENQPQHF. For the CDR3, the DNA is TGTGCCACCAGCGACAGGGAAAATCAGCCCCAGCATTTT.

A few counts support this clonotype. V gene TRBV19 combines with J gene TRBJ1-2; D remains ambiguous. Germline loops: CDR1 LNHDA, CDR2 SQIVND (reference sequence). CDR3 length: 13 amino acids. Deletions cut 3 bases from V and 4 bases from J, with 9 bases between. CDR3 sequence reads: CASSINRGYGYTF. CDR3 DNA: TGTGCCAGTAGTATCAACAGAGGCTATGGCTACACCTTC.

The chain joins TRBV5-1 to TRBJ1-2, with D possibly matching TRBD1 (5 bases). The CDR3 is 15 residues long. CDR1 and CDR2 from the germline V gene are SGHRS and YFSETQ. Between the trimmed V and J ends, which lost 4 bases and 3 bases, there was a span of 16 bases. In DNA, the CDR3 is TGCGCCAGCAGCCCCCGAGGGGTTGAAGACTATGGCTACACCTTC. Its translation is CASSPRGVEDYGYTF.

The chain uses TRBV6-5 and TRBJ1-4, with D possibly TRBD1 on 6 matching bases. Germline V lookup: CDR1 MNHEY, CDR2 SVGAGI. The CDR3 totals 17 residues. The V gene lost 6 bases and the J gene lost 7 bases, with 24 bases spanning the gap. The CDR3 DNA sequence: TGTGCCAGCAGCTCCAAAAAGATACAGGGATGGAGTGAAAAACTGTTTTTT. Encoded protein: CASSSKKIQGWSEKLFF.

This clonotype was detected many times. The chain combines TRBV29-1 with TRBJ2-1; tentatively, D is TRBD1 or TRBD2 (7 bases each). The CDR3 loop spans 14 amino acids. V was pared by 3 bases and J by 4 bases, with 13 bases between. Per the germline V gene, CDR1 is SQVTM and CDR2 is ANQGSEA. As DNA, the CDR3 is TGCAGCGTTGAGGGACAGCGGGATTACAATGAGCAGTTCTTC. It is translated as CSVEGQRDYNEQFF.

The chain carries TRBV20-1 and TRBJ2-3; 9 nucleotides align to TRBD2. V was clipped by 0 bases and J by 4 bases; unmatched bases: 5. Germline values: CDR1 DFQATT, CDR2 SNEGSKA (reference sequence). The CDR3 extends over 15 amino acids. The DNA for the CDR3 is TGCAGTGCTAGAGATTTAGCGGGAGCCCCAGATACGCAGTATTTT. Translation gives CSARDLAGAPDTQYF.

This clonotype came up once. A much larger clone is a single base away; this may be a read error. The CDR3 spells CASSLARVDYEQYF. CDR3 coding DNA: TGTGCCAGCAGCTTAGCAAGGGTGGACTACGAGCAGTACTTC. The chain joins TRBV7-9 to TRBJ2-7; no definite D call. The CDR3 runs to 14 residues. Germline V gene sequence: CDR1 SEHNR, CDR2 FQNEAQ (reference sequence). Trimming shortened V by 0 bases and J by 3 bases, and 9 bases separated the two germline ends.

The chain is built from TRBV12-3 or TRBV12-4 and TRBJ2-4, with a weak D call TRBD1 (6 bases). V was shortened by 2 bases and J by 1 base, with 24 bases between the two germline ends. This CDR3 is built from 20 residues. The CDR3 coding sequence is TGTGCCAGCAGTTTAAGCCTCCGGGACAACCACCGGGGTGCCAAAAACATTCAGTACTTC. Translating gives CASSLSLRDNHRGAKNIQYF.

The rearrangement links TRBV9 to TRBJ2-1; no clear D. This CDR3 has 13 amino acids. Germline loops: CDR1 SGDLS, CDR2 YYNGEE. Trimming removed 0 bases from V and 9 bases from J, with 10 bases in between. In nucleotides, the CDR3 is TGTGCCAGCAGCGTAGCCCTACTGAGTGAGCAGTTCTTC. This translates into CASSVALLSEQFF.

In its sample, this clonotype was seen many times. V is TRBV24-1 and J is TRBJ2-1; D gene ambiguous. Germline CDR1 KGHDR, CDR2 SFDVKD. This CDR3 has 11 residues. Trimming took off 4 bases at V and 4 bases at J, with 1 base between the two ends. CDR3 DNA sequence: TGTGCCACCAGTGAATACAATGAGCAGTTCTTC. Its translation: CATSEYNEQFF.

This chain uses TRBV29-1 with TRBJ2-1; 9 nucleotides match TRBD1. Germline assignment: CDR1 SQVTM and CDR2 ANQGSEA. After removal of 3 bases from V and 2 bases from J, the junction contained 8 bases not matched to a gene. This CDR3 is built from 16 residues. The CDR3 bases are TGCAGCGTTGACCTCCTCGGACAGGGGACCTACAATGAGCAGTTCTTC. It specifies CSVDLLGQGTYNEQFF.

Only a few counts were recorded for this clonotype. The chain uses TRBV4-1 and TRBJ2-3; D may be TRBD1 (5 bases). The CDR3 totals 16 residues. Trimming removed 1 base at V and 0 bases at J, with 11 bases between. CDR1 MGHRA and CDR2 YSYEKL come from the germline V gene. The CDR3 sequence is CASSQVAGPSTDTQYF. The CDR3 DNA reads as TGCGCCAGCAGCCAAGTGGCAGGGCCTAGCACAGATACGCAGTATTTT.

Remarks on this clonotype: Given a much more abundant clone one base away, this may be a read error. The chain carries TRBV18 and TRBJ1-2, with 8 nucleotides matching TRBD1. CDR1 and CDR2 from the germline V gene are KGHSH and LQKENI. This CDR3 is 15 amino acids long. The CDR3, as DNA: TGTGTCAGCTCACCCGGGACAGGTGGAGACTATGGCTACACCTTC. It is translated as CVSSPGTGGDYGYTF.

Ten or more counts support this clonotype. The chain is built from TRBV6-6 and TRBJ2-5; D is uncertain. Germline CDR1 reads MNHNY; CDR2 reads SVGAGI (reference sequence). The CDR3 is 13 residues long. Trimming took off 5 bases at V and 0 bases at J, with 7 bases between the two ends. CDR3 protein: CASSLMNQETQYF. The DNA of the CDR3 is TGTGCCAGCAGTCTAATGAACCAAGAGACCCAGTACTTC.

This clonotype was counted many times. The chain links TRBV28 to TRBJ1-4; D ambiguous. With 7 bases removed from V and 0 bases from J, the gap between germline ends came to 12 bases. Germline V gives CDR1 MDHEN, CDR2 SYDVKM. The CDR3 spans 15 residues. The CDR3 DNA is TGTGCCAGCAAGCCAGGAGGAACAACTAATGAAAAACTGTTTTTT. Encoded protein: CASKPGGTTNEKLFF. The complete variable domain, with remaining parts taken from reference TRBV28 and TRBJ1-4, reads DVKVTQSSRYLVKRTGEKVFLECVQDMDHENMFWYRQDPGLGLRLIYFSYDVKMKEKGDIPEGYSVSREKKERFSLILESASTNQTSMYLCASKPGGTTNEKLFFGSGTQLSVL.

This clonotype came up many times. The chain has TRBV28 and TRBJ2-2; tentatively, D is TRBD1 or TRBD2 (6 bases each). V was trimmed by 2 bases and J by 4 bases, leaving 17 bases between them. The CDR3 consists of 17 residues. Germline V gene sequence: CDR1 MDHEN, CDR2 SYDVKM. The CDR3 coding sequence is TGTGCCAGCAGTTTACAATCGCTGGGGGGCGGCACCGGGGAGCTGTTTTTT. Its protein is CASSLQSLGGGTGELFF.

The chain combines TRBV7-9 with TRBJ2-7; D may be TRBD2 (6 bases). The V end lost 0 bases, the J end lost 6 bases, and 12 bases lay between the germline ends. The CDR3 runs to 14 residues. Germline loops: CDR1 SEHNR, CDR2 FQNEAQ (reference sequence). The CDR3 reads CASSLALAGPEQYF. In DNA, the CDR3 is TGTGCCAGCAGCTTAGCGCTGGCGGGGCCCGAGCAGTACTTC.

J is TRBJ2-5 and V is TRBV18, with D perhaps TRBD2 (5 bases). The CDR3 is 14 amino acids. Per germline, CDR1 KGHSH and CDR2 LQKENI. Trimming took off 1 base at V and 5 bases at J, with 11 bases between the two ends. CDR3 nucleotides: TGTGCCAGCTCACCACTAGGACTCGGGGAGACCCAGTACTTC. Its translation is CASSPLGLGETQYF.

The chain uses TRBV20-1 and TRBJ2-7; the D is unclear. The V end was cut by 3 bases, the J end by 4 bases, with 10 bases between. The germline CDR1 and CDR2 sequences are DFQATT and SNEGSKA (reference sequence). CDR3 size: 12 residues. The CDR3 is CSARLGKYEQYF. The DNA of the CDR3 is TGCAGTGCTAGGCTAGGGAAGTACGAGCAGTACTTC.

Only a few counts were recorded for this clonotype. The chain joins TRBV15 to TRBJ2-7; 10 bases align to TRBD1. CDR3 size: 15 residues. V dropped 3 bases and J dropped 1; count of bases not matched to a gene: 3. Per the germline V gene, CDR1 is LNHNV and CDR2 is YYDKDF (reference sequence). CDR3 DNA sequence: TGTGCCACCAGCAGCTGGGACAGGGGTTCCTACGAGCAGTACTTC. Its translation is CATSSWDRGSYEQYF.

This chain connects TRBV7-3 to TRBJ1-2; 8 nucleotides line up with TRBD1. Germline CDR1 reads SGHTA; CDR2 reads FQGTGA. This CDR3 spans 14 amino acids. V shed 5 bases and J 6 bases; nucleotides not matched to a gene: 8. The CDR3 loop is CASSMTGASDGYTF. DNA for the CDR3: TGTGCCAGCAGCATGACAGGGGCTTCGGATGGCTACACCTTC. The full variable domain, with the rest looked up from reference TRBV7-3 and TRBJ1-2, is GAGVSQTPSNKVTEKGKYVELRCDPISGHTALYWYRQSLGQGPEFLIYFQGTGAADDSGLPNDRFFAVRPEGSVSTLKIQRTERGDSAVYLCASSMTGASDGYTFGSGTRLTVV.

This clonotype was counted ten times or more. The chain couples TRBV7-6 to TRBJ2-1; D may be TRBD1 or TRBD2 (5 bases each). Trimming pared 4 bases from V and 9 bases from J, leaving 10 bases between. CDR1 and CDR2 from the germline V gene are SGHVS and FNYEAQ. The CDR3 sequence is 12 residues long. The CDR3 sequence: CASSSPGSEQFF. The CDR3 DNA sequence: TGTGCCAGCAGCTCCCCAGGGAGTGAGCAGTTCTTC. The whole variable domain, remainder taken from reference TRBV7-6 and TRBJ2-1, is GAGVSQSPRYKVTKRGQDVALRCDPISGHVSLYWYRQALGQGPEFLTYFNYEAQQDKSGLPNDRFSAERPEGSISTLTIQRTEQRDSAMYRCASSSPGSEQFFGPGTRLTVL.

The chain combines TRBV4-1 with TRBJ1-5; the match to TRBD1 covers 8 bases. The CDR3 has 16 residues. In germline, CDR1 is MGHRA, CDR2 YSYEKL. Trimming cost V 0 bases and J 7 bases; bases outside gene matches: 8. The CDR3 spells CASSQDWQGARQPQHF. DNA of the CDR3: TGCGCCAGCAGCCAAGATTGGCAGGGGGCAAGGCAGCCCCAGCATTTT.